This T cell receptor (beta chain) was sequenced for a study of shared clonotypes between healthy human individuals. The protocol was immunoSEQ multiplex PCR, while the TCRdb copy is restricted to in-frame clones and leaves out a portion. The profile shows 1.4 million or so clones, 98% of them singletons. The CDR3 contains 12 residues. Per the germline V gene, CDR1 is MNHNY and CDR2 is SVGAGI (reference sequence). V lost 6 bases and J 4 bases, leaving 6 bases between the germline ends. Sequencing was done on a sample of naive CD4+ T cells sorted from blood. As to subset: CD45RA+ positively selected. This clonotype was obtained from a young man in good health. V usage is TRBV6-6 and J usage is TRBJ1-4; D is ambiguous. The CDR3 here is CASRVYNEKLFF. The DNA of the CDR3 is TGTGCCAGCAGAGTCTATAATGAAAAACTGTTTTTT.